This TCR beta chain was documented in a study of quantifying T cell responses using KT2 cells. As for the study in general: Reverse transcription used primers in the TCR alpha and beta constant regions. Under optimum conditions, T4 ligation efficiency was estimated at more than 8.5%.

Each cDNA got a UMI-containing oligo ligated at its 3' end. The first PCR ran about 4 cycles with an equimolar RC1.1 and RC1.2 beta primer mix. MiXCR, run by TCRdb on the UMI-ligation and nested PCR reads, gives a single entry per CDR3 protein. Of some 41,000 distinct CDR3 sequences in the sample, around 15% were seen once. This clonotype occurred a few times. The trim removed 2 bases at V and 2 bases at J, leaving 2 bases unmatched. The CDR3 is made up of 14 amino acids. In germline, CDR1 is SGHRS, CDR2 YFSETQ. Known numbers of the T cell clone KT2 were added to PBMC. A range of KT2-to-PBMC ratios was made using fixed PBMC numbers.

The origin of this receptor is a human donor. This sequence joins TRBV5-1 and TRBJ2-7; 9 bases fit TRBD1. Material: PBMCs spiked with cells of the T cell clone KT2. The CDR3 DNA sequence: TGCGCCAGCAGCTTCGGACAGGGGACCTACGAGCAGTACTTC. Protein sequence: CASSFGQGTYEQYF.